The T cell receptor beta chain described here comes from a study of OX40 agonist ivuxolimab in advanced cancers. Overall study: Each dose-escalation patient presented with hepatocellular carcinoma, melanoma, renal cell or head and neck cancer. There were three patients with partial responses, one having hepatocellular carcinoma and two cutaneous melanoma.

Points on this clone: Its antigen is unknown.

V was cut by 0 bases and J by 0 bases, with 6 bases left in between. CDR1 is LGHNA, CDR2 YSLEER, per germline. The CDR3 extends over 15 amino acids. Here immunoSEQ multiplex PCR was the method, and the copy in TCRdb shows in-frame clones only, minus some. Altogether tens of thousands of clones are present, roughly 90% being singletons, with the ten largest covering over 7.5%. General study results and limits: Partial responders treated at 0.1-3.0 mg/kg exhibited clonal expansion among the lowest measured.

The origin of this receptor is an adult with an advanced solid tumor such as melanoma, head and neck, liver or kidney cancer. The genes are TRBV4-3 and TRBJ2-1; D not certain. This sample comprised CD4+ or CD8+ T cells sorted from blood, obtained in a trial of the OX40 agonist ivuxolimab. The CDR3 here is CASSQDSSSYNEQFF. The CDR3 DNA follows: TGCGCCAGCAGCCAAGACTCTAGCTCCTACAATGAGCAGTTCTTC.